The TCR beta chain under discussion was sequenced for a study of OX40 agonist ivuxolimab in advanced cancers. Overall study results and limits: People who partly responded at 0.1-3.0 mg/kg had some of the least clonal expansion seen.

V dropped 3 bases and J dropped 0 bases, with 13 bases sitting between them. Germline V gene lookup returns CDR1 SNHLY and CDR2 FYNNEI. This CDR3 comprises 16 residues. The repertoire was sequenced with immunoSEQ multiplex PCR; TCRdb's copy has only in-frame clones and lacks some. Among some 50,000 clones listed, approximately 78% were seen once. A remark on this clone: The antigen remains undetermined.

The sequences come from CD4+ or CD8+ T cells sorted from blood, collected in a trial of the OX40 agonist ivuxolimab. This sequence joins TRBV2 and TRBJ2-3; D gene uncertain. The receptor's source is an adult with an advanced solid tumor such as melanoma, head and neck, liver or kidney cancer. The CDR3 sequence is CASSDPTRRSTDTQYF. The CDR3 bases are TGTGCCAGCAGTGACCCTACGCGCCGCAGCACAGATACGCAGTATTTT.